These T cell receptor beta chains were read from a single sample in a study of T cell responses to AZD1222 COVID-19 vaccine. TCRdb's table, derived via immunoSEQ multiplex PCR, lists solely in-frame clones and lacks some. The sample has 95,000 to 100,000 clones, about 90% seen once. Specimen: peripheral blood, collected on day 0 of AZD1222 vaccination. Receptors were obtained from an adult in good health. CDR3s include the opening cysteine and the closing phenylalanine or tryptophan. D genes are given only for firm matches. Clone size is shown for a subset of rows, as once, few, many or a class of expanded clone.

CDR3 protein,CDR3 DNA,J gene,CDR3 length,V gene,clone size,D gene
CASSSPTGAGELFF,TGTGCCAGCAGCTCCCCGACAGGCGCCGGGGAGCTGTTTTTT,TRBJ2-2,14,TRBV5-6,-,-
CASSVDNYNEQFF,TGTGCCAGCAGCGTAGACAATTACAATGAGCAGTTCTTC,TRBJ2-1,13,TRBV9,once,-
CASGLDPLQAQYF,TGTGCTAGTGGTTTGGACCCCCTTCAGGCCCAGTACTTC,TRBJ2-5,13,TRBV12-5,-,-
CSVGEYEQYF,TGCAGCGTTGGGGAGTACGAGCAGTACTTC,TRBJ2-7,10,TRBV29-1,-,-
CAWSVGGDQPQHF,TGTGCCTGGAGTGTAGGGGGTGACCAGCCCCAGCATTTT,TRBJ1-5,13,TRBV30,once,-
CASSQDWRGRETQYF,TGCGCCAGCAGCCAAGACTGGAGGGGGAGAGAGACCCAGTACTTC,TRBJ2-5,15,TRBV4-3,-,-
CASSGGSSGKQETQYF,TGTGCCAGCAGCGGGGGGTCTAGCGGAAAACAAGAGACCCAGTACTTC,TRBJ2-5,16,TRBV9,-,TRBD2
CASSIMPATEAFF,TGTGCCAGTAGTATAATGCCAGCCACTGAAGCTTTCTTT,TRBJ1-1,13,TRBV19,-,-
CASSQGATSVGGELFF,TGTGCCAGCAGCCAAGGGGCGACATCGGTGGGGGGGGAGCTGTTTTTT,TRBJ2-2,16,TRBV4-2,-,-
CASSLDSSYEQYF,TGTGCCAGCAGCCTCGACAGCTCCTACGAGCAGTACTTC,TRBJ2-7,13,TRBV7-3,-,-
CASSYSAGQETQYF,TGTGCCAGCAGTTACTCGGCAGGCCAAGAGACCCAGTACTTC,TRBJ2-5,14,TRBV6-6,-,-
CASSYSTKEAQYF,TGTGCCAGCAGTTACTCGACGAAGGAGGCCCAGTACTTC,TRBJ2-5,13,TRBV6-2/TRBV6-3,-,-
CASSLRTPGDEQYF,TGTGCCAGCAGCCTGAGGACCCCCGGCGACGAGCAGTACTTC,TRBJ2-7,14,TRBV5-4,-,-
CASSWDSLGNEQYF,TGTGCCAGCAGTTGGGACAGTCTGGGGAACGAGCAGTACTTC,TRBJ2-7,14,TRBV28,few,TRBD1
CASSPATQETNQPQHF,TGTGCCAGCAGTCCGGCCACGCAGGAGACAAATCAGCCCCAGCATTTT,TRBJ1-5,16,TRBV6-2/TRBV6-3,-,-
CASRYRGATEAFF,TGTGCCAGCAGGTACAGAGGGGCCACTGAAGCTTTCTTT,TRBJ1-1,13,TRBV6-5,few,-
CASSIPRGTGELFF,TGTGCCAGTAGTATACCCCGGGGCACCGGGGAGCTGTTTTTT,TRBJ2-2,14,TRBV19,-,-
CASAWGNEQFF,TGTGCCAGCGCCTGGGGCAATGAGCAGTTCTTC,TRBJ2-1,11,TRBV11-2,-,-
CASSDRDFPGELFF,TGTGCCAGCAGCGACCGGGATTTCCCCGGGGAGCTGTTTTTT,TRBJ2-2,14,TRBV9,few,-
CASSLKSWGRETQYF,TGTGCCAGCAGCTTGAAGTCCTGGGGGCGTGAGACCCAGTACTTC,TRBJ2-5,15,TRBV5-5,-,-
CASSLTTPDGYTF,TGTGCCAGCAGTCTGACCACCCCAGACGGCTACACCTTC,TRBJ1-2,13,TRBV28,-,-
CASSPPGTGGTEAFF,TGTGCCAGCTCACCCCCCGGGACAGGGGGCACTGAAGCTTTCTTT,TRBJ1-1,15,TRBV18,-,TRBD1
CASSIAGQQETQYF,TGTGCCAGTAGTATAGCGGGACAGCAAGAGACCCAGTACTTC,TRBJ2-5,14,TRBV19,-,TRBD1
CARVTGAVLTNEKLFF,TGTGCCAGGGTCACAGGGGCCGTCCTTACTAATGAAAAACTGTTTTTT,TRBJ1-4,16,TRBV7-3,-,TRBD1
CASSLWQGNTEAFF,TGCGCCAGCAGCTTGTGGCAGGGGAACACTGAAGCTTTCTTT,TRBJ1-1,14,TRBV5-1,-,-
CASSEDRAHGGELFF,TGTGCCAGCAGCGAGGACAGGGCCCACGGCGGGGAGCTGTTTTTT,TRBJ2-2,15,TRBV6-5,-,TRBD1
CASSSAGTGEFEQYF,TGTGCCAGCAGTTCGGCCGGGACAGGGGAGTTCGAGCAGTACTTC,TRBJ2-7,15,TRBV27,-,TRBD1
CASSSLASNGEKLFF,TGTGCCAGCAGTTCGCTTGCCTCCAACGGGGAAAAACTGTTTTTT,TRBJ1-4,15,TRBV6-5,-,-
CASSMGRGQGRTDTQYF,TGTGCCAGTAGTATGGGTCGGGGACAGGGGCGCACAGATACGCAGTATTTT,TRBJ2-3,17,TRBV19,once,TRBD1
CASSFRDPWASQFF,TGTGCCAGCAGCTTCCGGGATCCCTGGGCTTCGCAGTTCTTC,TRBJ2-1,14,TRBV7-8,-,-
CASSLDGRGEQYF,TGTGCCAGCAGCTTAGACGGGAGGGGCGAGCAGTACTTC,TRBJ2-7,13,TRBV7-3,few,TRBD2
CATSRAGSGRIQYF,TGTGCCACCAGCAGAGCAGGGTCGGGGAGAATTCAGTACTTC,TRBJ2-4,14,TRBV15,-,-
CASSPSGANTGELFF,TGTGCCAGCTCACCAAGCGGGGCGAACACCGGGGAGCTGTTTTTT,TRBJ2-2,15,TRBV18,-,TRBD2
CASSFPGGVGTEAFF,TGTGCCAGCAGTTTCCCCGGGGGGGTGGGCACTGAAGCTTTCTTT,TRBJ1-1,15,TRBV28,-,-
CASSLYRVDEQFF,TGTGCCAGCAGCCTTTACAGGGTGGATGAGCAGTTCTTC,TRBJ2-1,13,TRBV6-2/TRBV6-3,once,-
CASSTGAISGNTIYF,TGTGCCAGCAGCACAGGGGCTATTTCTGGAAACACCATATATTTT,TRBJ1-3,15,TRBV5-4,-,TRBD1
CASSEGGDYIYEQYF,TGTGCCAGCAGTGAAGGGGGGGACTACATATACGAGCAGTACTTC,TRBJ2-7,15,TRBV6-1,-,TRBD2
CASSSGVEAFF,TGTGCCAGCAGCTCGGGAGTGGAAGCTTTCTTT,TRBJ1-1,11,TRBV5-6,-,-
CASSPRGWGTEAFF,TGTGCCAGCAGTCCCCGGGGCTGGGGGACTGAAGCTTTCTTT,TRBJ1-1,14,TRBV6-1,-,-
CATSRDGSGSYEQFF,TGTGCCACCAGCAGAGATGGCAGCGGGAGCTATGAGCAGTTCTTC,TRBJ2-1,15,TRBV15,-,TRBD2
CASSYPERSGELFF,TGTGCCAGCAGTTACCCGGAGCGGTCCGGGGAGCTGTTTTTT,TRBJ2-2,14,TRBV6-6,-,-
CASSLQPTPSGNTIYF,TGTGCCAGCAGCTTACAACCCACCCCCTCTGGAAACACCATATATTTT,TRBJ1-3,16,TRBV7-3,-,-
CAWGSSGAQETQYF,TGTGCCTGGGGTTCGAGCGGGGCCCAAGAGACCCAGTACTTC,TRBJ2-5,14,TRBV30,-,TRBD2
CASSPSGNSYEQYF,TGCGCCAGCAGCCCCTCAGGGAACTCCTACGAGCAGTACTTC,TRBJ2-7,14,TRBV4-3,-,-
CASASEADTQYF,TGCGCCAGCGCCTCCGAGGCAGATACGCAGTATTTT,TRBJ2-3,12,TRBV5-1,-,-
CASSKGGTCPSGANVLTF,TGTGCCAGCAGCAAAGGAGGGACGTGTCCCTCTGGGGCCAACGTCCTGACTTTC,TRBJ2-6,18,TRBV21-1,-,-
CASSLEAGVNEQFF,TGTGCCAGCAGCTTGGAGGCAGGGGTGAATGAGCAGTTCTTC,TRBJ2-1,14,TRBV5-8,-,-
CASSPLTSGTFDTDTQYF,TGTGCCAGCTCACCATTGACTAGCGGGACGTTCGACACAGATACGCAGTATTTT,TRBJ2-3,18,TRBV18,-,TRBD2
CAWSPGAWNTEAFF,TGTGCCTGGAGTCCCGGGGCGTGGAACACTGAAGCTTTCTTT,TRBJ1-1,14,TRBV30,-,-
CASSPGGGDNTGELFF,TGTGCCAGCAGCCCCGGGGGAGGGGATAACACCGGGGAGCTGTTTTTT,TRBJ2-2,16,TRBV9,-,TRBD2
CASSIQGETQYF,TGTGCCAGTAGTATCCAGGGGGAGACCCAGTACTTC,TRBJ2-5,12,TRBV19,-,-
CSARTGGQSRTEAFF,TGCAGCGCTCGGACAGGGGGCCAATCGAGGACTGAAGCTTTCTTT,TRBJ1-1,15,TRBV29-1,few,TRBD1
CASSFPPGANVLTF,TGTGCCAGCAGTTTCCCCCCCGGGGCCAACGTCCTGACTTTC,TRBJ2-6,14,TRBV28,-,-
CASSQGTADEQYF,TGCGCCAGCAGCCAAGGTACTGCGGACGAGCAGTACTTC,TRBJ2-7,13,TRBV4-3,-,-